Listed here are 3 T cell receptor beta chains from one sample, sequenced in a study of T cell repertoires in cytomegalovirus infection. TCRdb processed the reads anew with MiXCR; each CDR3 protein has one entry. This sample carries about 490,000 distinct CDR3 sequences, approximately 26% of them seen once, and the ten largest clones take less than 15%. Sequenced material: PBMCs. The receptors here all came from a human donor in good health (CMV status not recorded). Some clones in this sample may be carry-over from other donors' samples.

The chain carries TRBV27 and TRBJ2-3, with D possibly TRBD2 on 6 matching bases. The CDR3 length is 14 residues. Looked up from germline, CDR1 is MNHEY and CDR2 is SMNVEV (reference sequence). V was trimmed by 4 bases and J by 7 bases, leaving 15 bases between them. CDR3 nucleotide sequence: TGTGCCAGCAGTTCCCCCAACGGGGGTCATACGCAGTATTTT. Translation: CASSSPNGGHTQYF.

The chain combines TRBV29-1 with TRBJ2-1; TRBD1 aligns across 8 bases. Germline V lookup: CDR1 SQVTM, CDR2 ANQGSEA. This CDR3 has 14 residues. V lost 8 bases, J lost 7 bases, and 13 bases stayed unmatched. CDR3 region: CSTKMTGARNEQFF. CDR3 nucleotide sequence: TGCAGCACAAAGATGACAGGGGCCAGGAATGAGCAGTTCTTC.

This clonotype was counted many times. This chain connects TRBV7-2 to TRBJ2-7; TRBD2 might be the D (6 bases). CDR1 and CDR2 from the germline V gene are SGHTA and FQGNSA. CDR3 length: 13 amino acids. V was clipped by 7 bases and J by 2 bases, with 12 bases between them. In DNA form, the CDR3 reads TGTGCCAGCACCCCTTGGAGGGCCTACGAGCAGTACTTC. It codes for CASTPWRAYEQYF.